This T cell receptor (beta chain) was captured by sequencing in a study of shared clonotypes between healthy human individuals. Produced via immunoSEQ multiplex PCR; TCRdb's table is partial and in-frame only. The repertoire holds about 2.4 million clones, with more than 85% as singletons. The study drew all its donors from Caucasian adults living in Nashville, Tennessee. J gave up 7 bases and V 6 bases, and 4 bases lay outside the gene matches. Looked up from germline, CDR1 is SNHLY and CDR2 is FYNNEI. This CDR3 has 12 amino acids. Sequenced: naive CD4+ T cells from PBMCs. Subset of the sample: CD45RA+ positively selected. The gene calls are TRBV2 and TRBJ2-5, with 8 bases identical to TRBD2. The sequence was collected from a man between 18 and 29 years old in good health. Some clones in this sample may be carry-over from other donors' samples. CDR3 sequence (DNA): TGTGCCAGCAGCCCGGGGGGGGCGACCCAGTACTTC. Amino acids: CASSPGGATQYF. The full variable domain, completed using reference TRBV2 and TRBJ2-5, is EPEVTQTPSHQVTQMGQEVILRCVPISNHLYFYWYRQILGQKVEFLVSFYNNEISEKSEIFDDQFSVERPDGSNFTLKIRSTKLEDSAMYFCASSPGGATQYFGPGTRLLVL.